The 15 T cell receptor beta chains below all came from one sample that was sequenced in a study of blood T cell repertoires in COVID-19. The assay was immunoSEQ multiplex PCR, and TCRdb's table has in-frame clones only and misses some. There are about 110,000 clones in the sample; approximately 82% occur only once, and around 4% lies in the top ten. The sequencing sample was made of peripheral blood. Receptor source: a woman older than 75 with acute or convalescent COVID-19.

This clone was recorded a few times. The chain recombines TRBV9 with TRBJ1-1, with TRBD1 as a possible D gene (5 bases). V lost 1 base, J lost 4 bases, and 8 bases lay in between. From germline, CDR1 is SGDLS and CDR2 YYNGEE. This CDR3 comprises 13 residues. The CDR3: CASSVSGITEAFF. CDR3 in DNA: TGTGCCAGCAGCGTATCAGGGATCACTGAAGCTTTCTTT.

This clone was counted once. The CDR3 protein is CASSLARTTSGLTDTQYF. Here the CDR3 DNA reads TGCGCCAGCAGCTTGGCCAGAACGACTAGCGGACTCACAGATACGCAGTATTTT. The chain combines TRBV5-1 with TRBJ2-3; TRBD2 aligns across 9 bases. Germline lookup yields CDR1 SGHRS and CDR2 YFSETQ. The CDR3 has 18 residues. Germline trimming cut 0 bases from V and 2 bases from J; bases unmatched to any gene: 10.

The sample holds one count of this clone. This chain links TRBV20-1 with TRBJ2-7; TRBD1 aligns across 7 bases. This CDR3 is 13 amino acids long. V shed 3 bases and J 3 bases; nucleotides not matched to a gene: 5. The germline V gene has CDR1 DFQATT and CDR2 SNEGSKA (reference sequence). CDR3 protein: CSASPAGGYEQYF. As DNA, the CDR3 is TGCAGTGCTAGTCCGGCAGGGGGCTACGAGCAGTACTTC.

The V gene is TRBV11-2, the J gene TRBJ2-2, with 9 bases matching TRBD2. With 3 bases clipped from V and 7 bases from J, the junction kept 9 bases outside the gene matches. CDR3 length: 16 amino acids. Germline CDR1 is SGHAT and CDR2 is FQNNGV. CDR3 bases: TGTGCCAGCAGCTTGGACGAAGCGGGAGGACTCGGGGAGCTGTTTTTT. It is translated as CASSLDEAGGLGELFF.

The chain carries TRBV6-6 and TRBJ1-2; TRBD1 is a possible D gene (5 bases). Germline lookup yields CDR1 MNHNY and CDR2 SVGAGI (reference sequence). The CDR3 has 13 amino acids. V lost 7 bases and J 4 bases, leaving 13 bases between the germline ends. This chain's CDR3 is CASTDRLSYGYTF. In DNA form, the CDR3 reads TGTGCCAGCACTGACAGACTCTCCTATGGCTACACCTTC.

Here the CDR3 DNA reads TGTGCCAGCTCACCACCAAACGGGGCCTACGAGCAGTACTTC. Its protein is CASSPPNGAYEQYF. The chain is built from TRBV18 and TRBJ2-7; TRBD2 might be the D (5 bases). Between the trimmed V and J ends, which lost 0 bases and 2 bases, there was a span of 8 bases. The length of the CDR3 is 14 residues. Germline V lookup: CDR1 KGHSH, CDR2 LQKENI.

The table lists this clone with a count of one. V usage is TRBV5-1 and J usage is TRBJ2-1; perhaps TRBD2 as D (6 bases). CDR1 and CDR2 (germline): SGHRS, YFSETQ. CDR3 length: 15 residues. Trimming removed 2 bases at V and 0 bases at J, with 9 bases between. CDR3 nucleotide sequence: TGCGCCAGCAGCTTCGGAGGGACCTCCTACAATGAGCAGTTCTTC. Its protein is CASSFGGTSYNEQFF. The full variable domain, in which reference TRBV5-1 and TRBJ2-1 provide the parts outside the CDR3, is KAGVTQTPRYLIKTRGQQVTLSCSPISGHRSVSWYQQTPGQGLQFLFEYFSETQRNKGNFPGRFSGRQFSNSRSEMNVSTLELGDSALYLCASSFGGTSYNEQFFGPGTRLTVL.

J is TRBJ1-3 and V is TRBV7-9; weak D call: TRBD1 (6 bases). Looked up from germline, CDR1 is SEHNR and CDR2 is FQNEAQ (reference sequence). Trimming stripped 3 bases from V and 0 bases from J, with 15 bases between. This CDR3 is 17 amino acids long. CDR3 residues: CASSFGQMITSGNTIYF. CDR3 sequence (DNA): TGTGCCAGCAGCTTTGGACAGATGATTACCTCTGGAAACACCATATATTTT. Together with reference TRBV7-9 and TRBJ1-3, the CDR3 gives the full variable domain: DTGVSQNPRHKITKRGQNVTFRCDPISEHNRLYWYRQTLGQGPEFLTYFQNEAQLEKSRLLSDRFSAERPKGSFSTLEIQRTEQGDSAMYLCASSFGQMITSGNTIYFGEGSWLTVV.

The chain uses TRBV10-3 and TRBJ2-7, with 8 bases that match TRBD1. Germline V gene data show CDR1 as ENHRY and CDR2 as SYGVKD. Trimming took 6 bases from V and 0 from J; bases not matched to a gene: 4. This CDR3 region has 14 residues. The CDR3: CAIRGQVSSYEQYF. The CDR3 DNA reads as TGTGCCATCAGGGGACAGGTGAGCTCCTACGAGCAGTACTTC.

A word on this clone: Other DNA sequences within the sample encode an identical CDR3. This chain uses TRBV10-1 with TRBJ2-5; possibly TRBD1 for D (6 bases). Trimming cost V 6 bases and J 2 bases, with 10 bases left between them. There are 13 residues in the CDR3. In germline, CDR1 is WNHNN, CDR2 SYGVQD (reference sequence). CDR3 in DNA: TGCGCCAGCAGCAGACAGGTTCAAGAGACCCAGTACTTC. Its translation is CASSRQVQETQYF.

This clone is judged medium-sized (0.01 to 0.1%). The J gene is TRBJ2-3, the V gene TRBV19, with a weak D call TRBD1 (6 bases). Germline CDR1 LNHDA, CDR2 SQIVND (reference sequence). Trimming pared 3 bases from V and 0 bases from J, leaving 10 bases between. The CDR3 extends over 15 amino acids. Here the CDR3 reads CASSMDRTSTDTQYF. Here the CDR3 DNA reads TGTGCCAGTAGTATGGACAGAACCAGCACAGATACGCAGTATTTT.

V and J are TRBV6-5 and TRBJ2-2; no definite D call. The length of the CDR3 is 13 residues. V was trimmed by 7 bases and J by 3 bases, leaving 9 bases between them. Germline V gene data show CDR1 as MNHEY and CDR2 as SVGAGI. CDR3 bases: TGTGCCAGCACCTCCCCTTACACCGGGGAGCTGTTTTTT. Translating gives CASTSPYTGELFF.

V is TRBV28 and J is TRBJ2-1; 16 bases are a match to TRBD2. J was trimmed by 6 bases and V by 4 bases; bases with no gene match: 6. CDR1 and CDR2 (germline): MDHEN, SYDVKM. The CDR3 consists of 17 residues. The CDR3 loop reads CASSSQGTSGRVNEQFF. The CDR3 DNA follows: TGTGCCAGCAGTTCTCAGGGGACTAGCGGGAGGGTCAATGAGCAGTTCTTC.

The chain couples TRBV10-1 to TRBJ1-2; D unclear. CDR1 and CDR2 from the germline V gene are WNHNN and SYGVQD (reference sequence). The CDR3 loop spans 12 amino acids. Trimming removed 7 bases at V and 6 bases at J, with 12 bases between. As DNA, the CDR3 is TGCGCCAGCAAGTCAGGTCGTGATGGCTACACCTTC. Encoded protein: CASKSGRDGYTF.

This chain joins TRBV21-1 and TRBJ2-7; the D call TRBD2 from the table was never checked on the DNA. TRBV21-1 is a pseudogene locus. This CDR3 has 17 residues. CDR3 nucleotides: TGTGCCAGCCATGAGGAGAAATCGCCAGCGGGAGCCTACGAGCAGTACTTC. It is translated as CASHEEKSPAGAYEQYF.